Below are 30 T cell receptor beta chains sequenced from a single sample in a study of vaccination and CD4 T cells after COVID-19. The treatment denotes: roughly 11-day PBMC culture with coronavirus spike peptide pools or control peptides (ViraFEST assay). These receptors are not linked to any known antigen. The Oncomine TCR Beta short-read assay was applied to DNA of cultured CD4+ T cells. Using its own MiXCR run on the PCR reads, TCRdb lists one record per CDR3 protein. Of about 19,000 distinct CDR3 sequences listed, about two fifths are singletons. The starting material was CD4+ T cells from blood, cultured in vitro, obtained after SARS-CoV-2 vaccination. The source is a human donor who had recovered from COVID-19.

The gene calls are TRBV4-2 and TRBJ2-7, with 8 bases matching TRBD1. The J segment lost 6 bases and the V segment lost 4 bases, leaving 8 bases of the junction unmatched. The CDR3 has 14 amino acids. Germline V gene lookup returns CDR1 LGHNA and CDR2 YNFKEQ. CDR3 coding DNA: TGTGCCAGCAGCCGGATGGGGACAGGCGCCGAGCAGTACTTC. Protein product: CASSRMGTGAEQYF.

This clonotype was observed a few times. The V call is TRBV28, the J call TRBJ1-5; 10 bases line up with TRBD1. In germline, CDR1 is MDHEN, CDR2 SYDVKM. This CDR3 is 14 amino acids long. The V segment lost 5 bases and the J segment 7 bases; nucleotides outside the gene matches: 5. The CDR3 coding sequence is TGTGCCAGCAGTCGGGACAGGGGATGGCAGCCCCAGCATTTT. It translates to CASSRDRGWQPQHF.

The chain is built from TRBV28 and TRBJ1-1, with D possibly TRBD1 on 6 matching bases. Germline V lookup: CDR1 MDHEN, CDR2 SYDVKM. Trimming removed 5 bases at V and 4 bases at J, with 14 bases between. The CDR3 is 14 amino acids. The CDR3 bases are TGTGCCAGCAGTCCCGGGGGGCAGTTCACTGAAGCTTTCTTT. It is translated as CASSPGGQFTEAFF.

This sequence joins TRBV7-9 and TRBJ1-1; tentative D call: TRBD1 (6 bases). With 6 bases removed from V and 4 bases from J, the gap between germline ends came to 18 bases. Germline CDR1 is SEHNR and CDR2 is FQNEAQ (reference sequence). The CDR3 extends over 15 amino acids. In DNA, the CDR3 is TGTGCCAGCAGGACACCTGCAGGGGCGGGCACTGAAGCTTTCTTT. This codes for CASRTPAGAGTEAFF.

A few counts support this clonotype. The chain employs TRBV30 and TRBJ1-6; D may be TRBD1 (5 bases). Germline V gives CDR1 GTSNPN, CDR2 SVGIG (reference sequence). This CDR3 is 12 amino acids long. V was clipped by 3 bases and J by 13 bases, with 13 bases between them. The CDR3 region is CAWRGLQLPLHF. The CDR3 DNA is TGTGCCTGGAGGGGACTTCAACTTCCCCTCCACTTT.

J is TRBJ2-3 and V is TRBV27; maybe TRBD1 (6 bases). Germline V gene data show CDR1 as MNHEY and CDR2 as SMNVEV (reference sequence). The CDR3 has 13 amino acids. The ends were cut back, 6 bases at V and 0 bases at J, with 7 bases in the middle. The CDR3 sequence: CASRDRSTDTQYF. In DNA form, the CDR3 reads TGTGCCAGCAGAGACAGGAGCACAGATACGCAGTATTTT.

A few counts support this clonotype. V is TRBV27 and J is TRBJ1-2, with D uncertain. Germline V gene sequence: CDR1 MNHEY, CDR2 SMNVEV (reference sequence). This CDR3 contains 13 residues. Trimming cost V 8 bases and J 4 bases, with 14 bases left between them. The CDR3 coding sequence is TGTGCCAGCGGACGCGTCGCATCCTATGGCTACACCTTC. Amino acids: CASGRVASYGYTF.

This chain joins TRBV5-1 and TRBJ2-1, with D hard to call. This CDR3 has 16 residues. Between the trimmed V and J ends, which lost 0 bases and 0 bases, there was a span of 10 bases. Germline assignment: CDR1 SGHRS and CDR2 YFSETQ. The CDR3 DNA reads TGCGCCAGCAGCTTGGAAAGGCGGCCCTCCTACAATGAGCAGTTCTTC. This gives the protein CASSLERRPSYNEQFF.

This clonotype was detected only a few times. This chain uses TRBV28 with TRBJ2-2; tentative D call: TRBD2 (5 bases). Trimming pared 5 bases from V and 7 bases from J, leaving 8 bases between. CDR1 and CDR2 from the germline V gene are MDHEN and SYDVKM. The CDR3 extends over 12 amino acids. The CDR3 is CASSTSSGELFF. The CDR3 nucleotides read TGTGCCAGCAGTACTAGTAGCGGGGAGCTGTTTTTT.

This clonotype was counted only a few times. The gene calls are TRBV20-1 and TRBJ2-3, with TRBD2 identical over 16 bases. Germline assignment: CDR1 DFQATT and CDR2 SNEGSKA (reference sequence). The length of the CDR3 is 17 residues. V was pared by 6 bases and J by 4 bases, with 10 bases of the junction left unmatched. The CDR3 nucleotides are TGCAGTGCAGCACTGGGACTAGCGGGAGGGCCCCCAGATACGCAGTATTTT. This gives the protein CSAALGLAGGPPDTQYF.

Only a few counts were recorded for this clonotype. As DNA, the CDR3 is TGCAGTGCTAGCTCAGGGGGCGCATCCGAGAGCAATCAGCCCCAGCATTTT. It translates to CSASSGGASESNQPQHF. The V gene is TRBV20-1, the J gene TRBJ1-5; 8 nucleotides align to TRBD1. The junction had 11 bases not matched to a gene; V was cut back by 3 bases and J by 1 base. The germline gives CDR1 DFQATT, CDR2 SNEGSKA (reference sequence). The CDR3 loop spans 17 amino acids.

In its sample, this clonotype was seen once. The J gene is TRBJ2-7, the V gene TRBV20-1; TRBD2 matches at 7 bases. This CDR3 contains 14 residues. CDR1 is DFQATT and CDR2 is SNEGSKA in the germline V gene (reference sequence). After removal of 5 bases from V and 6 bases from J, the junction contained 13 bases not matched to a gene. The CDR3: CSACPRWREFEQYF. The CDR3 DNA is TGCAGTGCTTGCCCTCGATGGCGGGAGTTCGAGCAGTACTTC.

This clonotype has more than one count but fewer than ten. This sequence joins TRBV4-1 and TRBJ2-5, with D tentatively TRBD2 (5 bases). V dropped 1 base and J dropped 6 bases, with 12 bases sitting between them. Germline CDR1 reads MGHRA; CDR2 reads YSYEKL. The CDR3 is 14 residues long. In DNA, the CDR3 is TGCGCCAGCAGCCAAGTTGGGGAGTGGAAGACCCAGTACTTC. Residues: CASSQVGEWKTQYF.

The chain uses TRBV6-5 and TRBJ1-2; 9 bases are a match to TRBD1. In germline, CDR1 is MNHEY, CDR2 SVGAGI. V trimming: 0 bases; J trimming: 7 bases; junction bases outside the gene matches: 6. The CDR3 runs to 15 residues. The CDR3 here is CASSYSRGQGFGYTF. The DNA of the CDR3 is TGTGCCAGCAGTTACTCGAGGGGACAGGGCTTTGGCTACACCTTC.

The rearrangement uses TRBV7-2 and TRBJ1-4; a possible D gene is TRBD1 (5 bases). Between the trimmed V and J ends, which lost 2 bases and 14 bases, there was a span of 21 bases. The length of the CDR3 is 15 residues. CDR1 and CDR2 from the germline V gene are SGHTA and FQGNSA. The CDR3 sequence is CASSLSVIEGIRLFF. The CDR3 DNA is TGTGCCAGCAGCTTATCCGTAATCGAGGGGATAAGGCTGTTTTTT. Drawing the rest from reference TRBV7-2 and TRBJ1-4, the complete variable domain is GAGVSQSPSNKVTEKGKDVELRCDPISGHTALYWYRQSLGQGLEFLIYFQGNSAPDKSGLPSDRFSAERTGGSVSTLTIQRTQQEDSAVYLCASSLSVIEGIRLFFGSGTQLSVL.

The CDR3, as DNA: TGTGCCAGCAGACCCGACAGGGCCTCTGAAGCTTTCTTT. Translated: CASRPDRASEAFF. The chain recombines TRBV28 with TRBJ1-1; 7 bases match TRBD1. Losses at the gene ends were 6 bases for V and 6 bases for J; bases not matched to a gene: 7. Germline values: CDR1 MDHEN, CDR2 SYDVKM. The CDR3 covers 13 residues.

For the CDR3, the DNA is TGTGCCAGCAGCCCGGACAGGGGGAAAGCGAACACCGGGGAGCTGTTTTTT. It specifies CASSPDRGKANTGELFF. This sequence joins TRBV11-3 and TRBJ2-2; 10 bases fit TRBD1. After removal of 5 bases from V and 0 bases from J, the junction contained 6 bases not matched to a gene. There are 17 residues in the CDR3. The germline V gene encodes CDR1 SGHNT and CDR2 YENEEA.

This clonotype was observed a handful of times. V and J are TRBV25-1 and TRBJ1-2; weak D call: TRBD1 (5 bases). V gave up 2 bases and J gave up 3 bases, with 7 bases separating them. The germline V gene has CDR1 MGHDK and CDR2 SYGVNS. The length of the CDR3 is 13 residues. CDR3 bases: TGTGCCAGCAGTGAAGGGGCCTACTATGGCTACACCTTC. Amino acid sequence: CASSEGAYYGYTF.

The CDR3 DNA sequence: TGTGCCAGCAACCGACTAGCGGCTAGCACAGATACGCAGTATTTT. It is translated as CASNRLAASTDTQYF. This chain uses TRBV6-1 with TRBJ2-3; 9 bases are shared with TRBD2. V lost 7 bases and J lost 0; bases outside the gene matches: 5. This CDR3 has 15 amino acids. Germline CDR1 and CDR2: MNHNS and SASEGT.

This clonotype qualifies as medium-sized. The CDR3 sequence is CSARQLETQYF. As DNA, the CDR3 is TGCAGTGCTAGACAGTTAGAGACCCAGTACTTC. The chain has TRBV20-1 and TRBJ2-5; no clear D. CDR1 and CDR2 from the germline V gene are DFQATT and SNEGSKA (reference sequence). V lost 2 bases, J lost 4 bases, and 5 bases lay in between. There are 11 residues in the CDR3.

The rearrangement joins TRBV19 to TRBJ1-1; 8 bases are a match to TRBD1. This CDR3 contains 15 residues. Germline lookup yields CDR1 LNHDA and CDR2 SQIVND (reference sequence). Trimming took 6 bases from V and 4 from J; bases not matched to a gene: 10. The CDR3 loop is CASRIQGGTGTEAFF. CDR3 nucleotide sequence: TGTGCCAGTAGGATACAGGGGGGTACTGGCACTGAAGCTTTCTTT.

This clonotype was observed a single time. This chain connects TRBV19 to TRBJ1-1; the D is unclear. Germline V gene lookup returns CDR1 LNHDA and CDR2 SQIVND (reference sequence). There are 16 residues in the CDR3. The germline V and J ends were trimmed by 3 bases and 2 bases, with 16 bases remaining between them. This CDR3 reads CASSIFDTGLNTEAFF. CDR3 coding DNA: TGTGCCAGTAGTATCTTCGACACGGGTCTAAACACTGAAGCTTTCTTT.

The J gene is TRBJ1-2, the V gene TRBV5-6; 8 nucleotides align to TRBD1. Germline V CDR1 and CDR2: SGHDT, YYEEEE. This CDR3 contains 13 residues. J gave up 7 bases and V 6 bases, and 8 bases lay outside the gene matches. CDR3 sequence: CASTQDRALGYTF. CDR3 coding DNA: TGTGCCAGCACCCAGGACAGGGCTCTTGGCTACACCTTC.

This chain links TRBV6-1 with TRBJ1-1; 9 bases line up with TRBD1. V lost 7 bases to trimming and J lost 4 bases; unmatched junction nucleotides: 7. CDR3 length: 14 residues. Germline V gene lookup returns CDR1 MNHNS and CDR2 SASEGT. This CDR3 is CASTRTGATTEAFF. The CDR3 DNA is TGTGCCAGCACCCGGACAGGGGCGACCACTGAAGCTTTCTTT.

This clonotype appeared a single time. The rearrangement uses TRBV18 and TRBJ2-1, with D perhaps being TRBD1 or TRBD2 (6 bases each). V was pared by 0 bases and J by 8 bases, with 8 bases between. The length of the CDR3 is 13 residues. Germline V gene lookup returns CDR1 KGHSH and CDR2 LQKENI. In DNA, the CDR3 is TGTGCCAGCTCACCACCGGGGGGCCATGAGCAGTTCTTC. It yields the protein CASSPPGGHEQFF.

This chain joins TRBV6-2 or TRBV6-3 and TRBJ1-1; weak D call: TRBD1 (6 bases). The CDR3 is made up of 15 amino acids. V lost 6 bases and J 0 bases, leaving 14 bases between the germline ends. Germline-derived CDR1 and CDR2 are MNHEY and SVGEGT. In DNA form, the CDR3 reads TGTGCCAGCAGCCGCCCGACAGGAGTGAACACTGAAGCTTTCTTT. Protein product: CASSRPTGVNTEAFF.

In this sample, this clonotype is medium-sized. The chain combines TRBV20-1 with TRBJ2-7; D gene unclear. Trimming took 2 bases from V and 6 from J, leaving 11 bases between them. The CDR3 spans 12 residues. CDR1 and CDR2 from the germline V gene are DFQATT and SNEGSKA (reference sequence). The CDR3 reads CSARLTNSEQYF. The CDR3 bases are TGCAGTGCTAGATTAACTAATTCCGAGCAGTACTTC.

The V call is TRBV9, the J call TRBJ1-5; weak D call: TRBD1 (5 bases). This CDR3 comprises 15 residues. V was pared by 0 bases and J by 3 bases, with 10 bases between. CDR1 and CDR2 (germline): SGDLS, YYNGEE. The chain's CDR3 is CASSVGDHLNQPQHF. For the CDR3, the DNA is TGTGCCAGCAGCGTAGGGGACCACCTCAATCAGCCCCAGCATTTT. The full variable domain, its missing parts supplied by reference TRBV9 and TRBJ1-5, is DSGVTQTPKHLITATGQRVTLRCSPRSGDLSVYWYQQSLDQGLQFLIQYYNGEERAKGNILERFSAQQFPDLHSELNLSSLELGDSALYFCASSVGDHLNQPQHFGDGTRLSIL.

In the case of this clonotype: Because the CDR3 is missing its conserved closing phenylalanine or tryptophan, this is likely a read error. The chain uses TRBV20-1 and TRBJ1-5; D unresolved. Germline V gene lookup returns CDR1 DFQATT and CDR2 SNEGSKA (reference sequence). V was pared by 0 bases and J by 4 bases, with 10 bases between. The CDR3 contains 14 residues. CDR3 loop: CSARDPGMNQPQHL. The CDR3 DNA follows: TGCAGTGCTAGAGATCCGGGAATGAATCAGCCCCAGCATCTT.

The chain employs TRBV6-1 and TRBJ1-1, with 7 bases identical to TRBD1. Unmatched junction bases numbered 11, after V lost 1 base and J lost 6 bases. CDR3 length: 16 residues. In germline, CDR1 is MNHNS, CDR2 SASEGT. DNA for the CDR3: TGTGCCAGCAGTGAAGGGACAATGCAGGGGGTATCTGAAGCTTTCTTT. It translates to CASSEGTMQGVSEAFF.